This T cell receptor (beta chain) was identified in a study of blood T cell repertoires in COVID-19. Looking at the study overall: The origin of the acute and convalescent COVID-19 samples was the United States, Italy and Spain. In each case, the material was cDNA or gDNA derived from T cells, B-cell-depleted T cells, or PBMCs.

Methods used by the authors: Scientists estimated how many nucleated cells there were by amplifying reference gene primers. Clones were read by immunoSEQ multiplex PCR, and TCRdb kept only the in-frame ones, dropping some. V and J calls and clone size are those listed in that table; D and trimming were worked out from the DNA. The sample includes 300,000 to 350,000 clones, roughly 88% seen only once; the top ten take less than 3%. The CDR3 covers 14 residues. Germline lookup yields CDR1 LNHDA and CDR2 SQIVND (reference sequence). V was trimmed by 4 bases and J by 11 bases, leaving 20 bases between them. Seattle participants joined during active infection and were tracked over time.

The receptor's source is a woman under 40 with COVID-19, enrolled during active disease. The rearrangement uses TRBV19 and TRBJ1-1; a possible D gene is TRBD1 (6 bases). Sequenced: peripheral blood. CDR3 protein: CASSKRGGKIGAFF. CDR3 coding DNA: TGTGCCAGTAGTAAACGAGGGGGAAAGATTGGCGCTTTCTTT.